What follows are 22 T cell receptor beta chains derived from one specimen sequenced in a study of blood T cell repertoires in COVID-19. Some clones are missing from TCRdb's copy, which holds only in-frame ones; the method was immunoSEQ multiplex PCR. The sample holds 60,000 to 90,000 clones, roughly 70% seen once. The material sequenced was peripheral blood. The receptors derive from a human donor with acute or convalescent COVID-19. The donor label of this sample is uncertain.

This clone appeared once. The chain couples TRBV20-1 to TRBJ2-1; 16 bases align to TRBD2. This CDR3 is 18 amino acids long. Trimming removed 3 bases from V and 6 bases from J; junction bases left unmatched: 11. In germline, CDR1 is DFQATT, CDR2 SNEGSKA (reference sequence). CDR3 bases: TGCAGTGCTAGTCCCCCCTTTGGGACTAGCGGGGGGGTCAATGAGCAGTTCTTC. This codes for CSASPPFGTSGGVNEQFF.

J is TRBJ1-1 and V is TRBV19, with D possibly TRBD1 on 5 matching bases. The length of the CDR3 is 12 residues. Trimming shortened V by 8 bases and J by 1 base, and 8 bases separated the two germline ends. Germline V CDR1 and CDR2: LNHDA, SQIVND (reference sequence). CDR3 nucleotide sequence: TGTGCCAGTGATCAGGGGAACACTGAAGCTTTCTTT. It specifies CASDQGNTEAFF. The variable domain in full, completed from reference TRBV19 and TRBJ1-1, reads DGGITQSPKYLFRKEGQNVTLSCEQNLNHDAMYWYRQDPGQGLRLIYYSQIVNDFQKGDIAEGYSVSREKKESFPLTVTSAQKNPTAFYLCASDQGNTEAFFGQGTRLTVV.

Here the CDR3 reads CASSRGSAGYGELFF. The CDR3 coding sequence is TGTGCCAGCAGCCGAGGTTCGGCGGGGTACGGGGAGCTGTTTTTT. The V gene is TRBV3-1 (or the pseudogene TRBV3-2), the J gene TRBJ2-2, with D perhaps matching TRBD2 (6 bases). The length of the CDR3 is 15 residues. V shed 4 bases and J shed 7 bases, with 16 bases lying between them. Germline loops: CDR1 LGHDT, CDR2 YNNKEL (reference sequence).

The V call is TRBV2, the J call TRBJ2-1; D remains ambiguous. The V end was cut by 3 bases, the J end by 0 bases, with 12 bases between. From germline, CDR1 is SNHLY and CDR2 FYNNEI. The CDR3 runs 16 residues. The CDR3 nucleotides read TGTGCCAGCAGTGACGTTTTGTGGAGCTCCTACAATGAGCAGTTCTTC. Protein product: CASSDVLWSSYNEQFF.

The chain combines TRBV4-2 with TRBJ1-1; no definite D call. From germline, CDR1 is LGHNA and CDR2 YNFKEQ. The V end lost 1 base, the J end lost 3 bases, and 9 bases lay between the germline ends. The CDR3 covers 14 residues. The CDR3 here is CASSQGTDYTEAFF. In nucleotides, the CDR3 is TGTGCCAGCAGCCAAGGTACGGACTACACTGAAGCTTTCTTT.

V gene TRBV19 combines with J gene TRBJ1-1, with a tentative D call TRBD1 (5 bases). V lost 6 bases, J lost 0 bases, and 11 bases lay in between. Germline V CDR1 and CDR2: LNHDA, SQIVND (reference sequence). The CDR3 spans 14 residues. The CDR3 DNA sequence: TGTGCCAGTAGAATCACAGGAGTGAACACTGAAGCTTTCTTT. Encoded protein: CASRITGVNTEAFF.

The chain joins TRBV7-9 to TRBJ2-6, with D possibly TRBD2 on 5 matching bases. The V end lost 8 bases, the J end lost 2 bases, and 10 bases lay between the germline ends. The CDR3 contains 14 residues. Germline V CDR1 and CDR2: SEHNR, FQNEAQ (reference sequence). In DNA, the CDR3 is TGTGCCAGCGTAAGGGAGACTGGGGCCAACGTCCTGACTTTC. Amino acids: CASVRETGANVLTF.

CDR3 coding DNA: TGCGCCAGCAGCTCTAGCGGGGGACGAGAGACCCAGTACTTC. It specifies CASSSSGGRETQYF. The chain links TRBV5-1 to TRBJ2-5, with 10 nucleotides matching TRBD2. After removal of 3 bases from V and 4 bases from J, the junction contained 3 bases not matched to a gene. Germline V gene lookup returns CDR1 SGHRS and CDR2 YFSETQ. The CDR3 sequence is 14 residues long.

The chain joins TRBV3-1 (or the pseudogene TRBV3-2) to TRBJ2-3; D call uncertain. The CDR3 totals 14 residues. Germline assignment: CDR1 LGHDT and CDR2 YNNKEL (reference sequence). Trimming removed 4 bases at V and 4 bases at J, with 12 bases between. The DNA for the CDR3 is TGTGCCAGCAGCCGTCTAGGTTTGGCAGATACGCAGTATTTT. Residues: CASSRLGLADTQYF.

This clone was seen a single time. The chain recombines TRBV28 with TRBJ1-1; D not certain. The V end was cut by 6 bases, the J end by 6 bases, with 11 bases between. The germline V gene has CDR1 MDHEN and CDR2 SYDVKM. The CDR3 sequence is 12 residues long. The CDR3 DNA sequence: TGTGCCAGCAGGTCCCCTTTCTCTGAAGCTTTCTTT. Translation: CASRSPFSEAFF.

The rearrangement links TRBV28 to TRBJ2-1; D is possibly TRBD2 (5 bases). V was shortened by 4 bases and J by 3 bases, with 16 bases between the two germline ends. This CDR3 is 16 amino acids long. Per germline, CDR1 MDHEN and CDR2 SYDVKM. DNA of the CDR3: TGTGCCAGCAGTTCGCGAGGAGCGGAGCGCTACAATGAGCAGTTCTTC. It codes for CASSSRGAERYNEQFF.

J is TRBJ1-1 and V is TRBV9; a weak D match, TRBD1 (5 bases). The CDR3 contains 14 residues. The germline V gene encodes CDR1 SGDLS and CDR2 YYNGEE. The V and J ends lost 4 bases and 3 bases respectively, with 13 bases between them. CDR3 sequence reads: CASSRSWGDTEAFF. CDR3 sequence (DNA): TGTGCCAGCAGCCGTAGCTGGGGGGACACTGAAGCTTTCTTT.

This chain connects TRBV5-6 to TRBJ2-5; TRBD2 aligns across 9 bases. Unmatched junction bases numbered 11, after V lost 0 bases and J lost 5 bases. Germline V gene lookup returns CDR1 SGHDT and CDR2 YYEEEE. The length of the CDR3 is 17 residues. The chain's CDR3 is CASSLGHSGGFRETQYF. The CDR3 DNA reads TGTGCCAGCAGCTTGGGTCACAGCGGGGGGTTCCGGGAGACCCAGTACTTC.

The CDR3 nucleotides are TGCGCCAGCAGCCCTAGAGGGGTGCGGGGCAGCTCCTATAATTCACCCCTCCACTTT. Its protein product is CASSPRGVRGSSYNSPLHF. V gene TRBV4-1 combines with J gene TRBJ1-6, with a tentative D call TRBD1 (5 bases). V was shortened by 4 bases and J by 0 bases, with 19 bases between the two germline ends. The CDR3 covers 19 residues. Looked up from germline, CDR1 is MGHRA and CDR2 is YSYEKL.

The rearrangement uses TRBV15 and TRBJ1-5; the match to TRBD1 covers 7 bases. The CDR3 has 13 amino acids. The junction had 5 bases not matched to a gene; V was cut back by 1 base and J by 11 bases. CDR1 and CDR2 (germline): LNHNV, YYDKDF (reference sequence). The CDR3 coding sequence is TGTGCCACCAGCAGAGCAGGGGGTCGGGCCCAGCATTTT. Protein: CATSRAGGRAQHF.

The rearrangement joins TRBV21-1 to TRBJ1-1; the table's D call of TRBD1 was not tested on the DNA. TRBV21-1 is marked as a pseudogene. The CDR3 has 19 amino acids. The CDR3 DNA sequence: TGTGCCAGCAGCAAAAAGGAAACAGGGGGCAGAAGGTTTATCACTGAAGCTTTCTTT. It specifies CASSKKETGGRRFITEAFF.

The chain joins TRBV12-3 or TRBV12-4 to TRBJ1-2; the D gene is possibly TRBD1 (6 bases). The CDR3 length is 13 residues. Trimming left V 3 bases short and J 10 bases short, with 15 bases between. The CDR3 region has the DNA TGTGCCAGCAGTTTGGGGGGGCCGTCGGACTACACCTTC. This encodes CASSLGGPSDYTF.

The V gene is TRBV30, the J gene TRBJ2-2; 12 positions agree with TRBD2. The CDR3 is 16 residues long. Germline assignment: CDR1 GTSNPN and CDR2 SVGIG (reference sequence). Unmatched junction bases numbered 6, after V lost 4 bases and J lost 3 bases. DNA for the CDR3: TGTGCCTGGACCCTCGGACTAGCGGGATACACCGGGGAGCTGTTTTTT. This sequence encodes CAWTLGLAGYTGELFF.

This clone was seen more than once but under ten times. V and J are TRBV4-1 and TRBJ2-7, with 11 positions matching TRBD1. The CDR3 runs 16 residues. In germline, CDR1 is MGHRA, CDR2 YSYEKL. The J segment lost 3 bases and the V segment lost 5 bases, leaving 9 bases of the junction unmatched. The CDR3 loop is CASSYEGQGASYEQYF. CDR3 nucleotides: TGCGCCAGCAGCTACGAAGGACAGGGGGCAAGCTACGAGCAGTACTTC.

CDR3 nucleotides: TGTGCCAGCAGCCCCAGCACACAGGGAAGCTCCTACGAGCAGTACTTC. This sequence encodes CASSPSTQGSSYEQYF. J is TRBJ2-7 and V is TRBV28; TRBD1 might be the D (6 bases). CDR3 length: 16 amino acids. V was shortened by 6 bases and J by 0 bases, with 18 bases between the two germline ends. In germline, CDR1 is MDHEN, CDR2 SYDVKM.

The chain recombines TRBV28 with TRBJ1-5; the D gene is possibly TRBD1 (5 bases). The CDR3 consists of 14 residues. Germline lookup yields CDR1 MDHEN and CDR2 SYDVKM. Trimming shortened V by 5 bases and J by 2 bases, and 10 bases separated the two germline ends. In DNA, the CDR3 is TGTGCCAGCAGTCGAGCGGGGGGCAATCAGCCCCAGCATTTT. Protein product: CASSRAGGNQPQHF.

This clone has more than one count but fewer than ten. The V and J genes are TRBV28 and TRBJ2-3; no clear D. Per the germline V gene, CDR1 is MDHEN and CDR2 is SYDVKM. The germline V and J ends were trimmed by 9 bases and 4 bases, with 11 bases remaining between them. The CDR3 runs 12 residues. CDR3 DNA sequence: TGTGCCAGTTCGAGTGTCCCAGATACGCAGTATTTT. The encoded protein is CASSSVPDTQYF.